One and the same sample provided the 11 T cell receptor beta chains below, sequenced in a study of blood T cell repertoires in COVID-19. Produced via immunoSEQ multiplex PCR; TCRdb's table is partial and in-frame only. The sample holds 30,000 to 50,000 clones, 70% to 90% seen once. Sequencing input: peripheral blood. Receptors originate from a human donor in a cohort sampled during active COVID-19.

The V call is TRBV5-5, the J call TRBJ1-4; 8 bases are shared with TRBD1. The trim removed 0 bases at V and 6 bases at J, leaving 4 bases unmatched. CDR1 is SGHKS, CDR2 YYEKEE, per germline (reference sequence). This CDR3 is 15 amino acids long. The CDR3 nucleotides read TGTGCCAGCAGCTTGGGTTCAGGGGGCGATGAAAAACTGTTTTTT. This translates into CASSLGSGGDEKLFF.

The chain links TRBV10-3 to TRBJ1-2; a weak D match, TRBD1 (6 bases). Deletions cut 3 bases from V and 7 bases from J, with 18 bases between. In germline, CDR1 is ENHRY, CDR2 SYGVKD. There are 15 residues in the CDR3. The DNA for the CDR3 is TGTGCCATCAGTGAACCCGGGACACCAAATGGTGGCTACACCTTC. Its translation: CAISEPGTPNGGYTF.

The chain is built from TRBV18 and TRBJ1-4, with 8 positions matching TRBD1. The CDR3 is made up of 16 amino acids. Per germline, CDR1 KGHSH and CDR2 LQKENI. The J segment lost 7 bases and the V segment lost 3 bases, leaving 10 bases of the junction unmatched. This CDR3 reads CASSPPTGAGREKLFF. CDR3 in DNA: TGTGCCAGCTCACCGCCGACAGGGGCGGGCCGTGAAAAACTGTTTTTT.

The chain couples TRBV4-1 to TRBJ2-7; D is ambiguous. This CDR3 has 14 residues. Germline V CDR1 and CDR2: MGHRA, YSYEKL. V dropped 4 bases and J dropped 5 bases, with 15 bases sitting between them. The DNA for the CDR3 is TGCGCCAGCAGCCCCCCGCCTCCCAGCGACGAGCAGTACTTC. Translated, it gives CASSPPPPSDEQYF.

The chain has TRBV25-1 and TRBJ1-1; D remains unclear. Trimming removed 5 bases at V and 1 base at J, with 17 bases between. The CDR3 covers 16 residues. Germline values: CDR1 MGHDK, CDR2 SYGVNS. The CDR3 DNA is TGTGCCAGCAGTAGATCAACAATTAACCCGAACACTGAAGCTTTCTTT. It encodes CASSRSTINPNTEAFF.

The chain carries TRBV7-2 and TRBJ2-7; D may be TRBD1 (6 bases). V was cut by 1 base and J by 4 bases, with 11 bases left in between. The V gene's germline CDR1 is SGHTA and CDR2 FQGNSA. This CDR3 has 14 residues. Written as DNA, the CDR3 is TGTGCCAGCAGCTTAGAGGCTCAGGGGTACGAGCAGTACTTC. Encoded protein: CASSLEAQGYEQYF.

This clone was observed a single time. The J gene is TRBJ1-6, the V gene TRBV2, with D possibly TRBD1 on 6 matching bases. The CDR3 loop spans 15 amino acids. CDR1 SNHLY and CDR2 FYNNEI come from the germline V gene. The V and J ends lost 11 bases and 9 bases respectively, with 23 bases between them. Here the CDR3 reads CASKGEQSVGSPLHF. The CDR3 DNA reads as TGTGCCTCAAAGGGGGAACAGTCTGTGGGTTCACCCCTCCACTTT.

The CDR3 nucleotides read TGTGCCAGCAGTCCCGGGACAGTCCGGGGCTACACCTTC. Residues: CASSPGTVRGYTF. The chain joins TRBV27 to TRBJ1-2; 7 nucleotides agree with TRBD1. The J segment lost 8 bases and the V segment lost 5 bases, leaving 8 bases of the junction unmatched. This CDR3 spans 13 amino acids. The germline V gene encodes CDR1 MNHEY and CDR2 SMNVEV (reference sequence).

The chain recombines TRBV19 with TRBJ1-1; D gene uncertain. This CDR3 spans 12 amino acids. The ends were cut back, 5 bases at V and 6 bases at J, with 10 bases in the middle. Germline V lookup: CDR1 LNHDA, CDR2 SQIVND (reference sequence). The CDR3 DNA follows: TGTGCCAGTAGTCAAACAGTTGCTGAAGCTTTCTTT. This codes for CASSQTVAEAFF.

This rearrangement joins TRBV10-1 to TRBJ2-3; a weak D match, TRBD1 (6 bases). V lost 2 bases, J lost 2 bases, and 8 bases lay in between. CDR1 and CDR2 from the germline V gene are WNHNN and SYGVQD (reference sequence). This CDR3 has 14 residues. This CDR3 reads CASSEGQTTDTQYF. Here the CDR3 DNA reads TGCGCCAGCAGTGAGGGACAGACCACAGATACGCAGTATTTT.

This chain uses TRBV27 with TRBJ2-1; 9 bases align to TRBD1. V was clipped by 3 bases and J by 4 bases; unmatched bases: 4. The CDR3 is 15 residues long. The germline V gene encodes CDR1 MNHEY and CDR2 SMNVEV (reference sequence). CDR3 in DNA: TGTGCCAGCAGTTTGGGACAGGGAGGTTACAATGAGCAGTTCTTC. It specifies CASSLGQGGYNEQFF.